The source of this T cell receptor (beta chain) is a study of blood T cell repertoires in COVID-19. Whole-study context: COVID-19 samples, acute and convalescent, were from the United States, Italy and Spain. T cells, B-cell-depleted T cells, or PBMCs provided the cDNA or gDNA that served as material.

In this sample, this clone turned up a few times. In the original workflow: Amplified reference gene primers provided the basis for estimating nucleated cell counts. TCRdb's table, derived via immunoSEQ multiplex PCR, lists solely in-frame clones and lacks some. The DNA gave D and trimming, while V, J and clone size come from that table. This table has around 53,000 clones, 76% appearing once. V dropped 0 bases and J dropped 1 base, with 6 bases sitting between them. This CDR3 has 14 residues. The germline gives CDR1 SGHRS, CDR2 YFSETQ. Sequencing was performed on peripheral blood. The chain recombines TRBV5-1 with TRBJ2-3, with a possible D match to TRBD1 (5 bases). This clonotype was obtained from a man aged 50 to 59 with active or convalescent COVID-19. DNA of the CDR3: TGCGCCAGCAGCTTGGGACAGCGCACAGATACGCAGTATTTT. This codes for CASSLGQRTDTQYF.